Listed below are T cell receptor beta chains from one sample, sequenced in a study of blood T cell repertoires in COVID-19. Only in-frame clones appear in the TCRdb table, and some are missing; sequencing was by immunoSEQ multiplex PCR. This table has 350,000 to 500,000 clones, around nine tenths appearing once. The sequenced sample was peripheral blood. These receptor sequences come from a man younger than 30 with COVID-19, enrolled during active disease. The CDR3 runs from the conserved cysteine through the conserved F or W. Each record gives: J gene, clone size, V gene, D gene, CDR3 protein, CDR3 DNA. D genes are given only for firm matches. Clone size is given for some rows only: seen once, a few or many times, or a class if the clone is expanded.

J: TRBJ2-3; size: NA; V: TRBV5-1; D: NA; CDR3: CASSLGGGNTDTQYF; DNA: TGCGCCAGCAGCTTGGGGGGCGGGAACACAGATACGCAGTATTTT
J: TRBJ2-7; size: NA; V: TRBV19; D: NA; CDR3: CASSLGTRSYEQYF; DNA: TGTGCCAGTAGTCTCGGGACAAGGTCCTACGAGCAGTACTTC
J: TRBJ1-1; size: NA; V: TRBV19; D: NA; CDR3: CASSMEPGTFTEAFF; DNA: TGTGCCAGTAGTATGGAGCCGGGGACATTCACTGAAGCTTTCTTT
J: TRBJ2-3; size: NA; V: TRBV6-6; D: TRBD2; CDR3: CASSTGGAADTQYF; DNA: TGTGCCAGCAGCACGGGGGGGGCCGCAGATACGCAGTATTTT
J: TRBJ1-2; size: NA; V: TRBV2; D: NA; CDR3: CASSGGVVYGYTF; DNA: TGTGCCAGCAGTGGGGGGGTGGTTTATGGCTACACCTTC
J: TRBJ2-7; size: NA; V: TRBV7-9; D: TRBD1; CDR3: CASSSAPGQGIYEQYF; DNA: TGTGCCAGCAGCTCCGCTCCGGGACAGGGAATCTACGAGCAGTACTTC
J: TRBJ2-3; size: NA; V: TRBV5-8; D: NA; CDR3: CASSLFGGETDTQYF; DNA: TGTGCCAGCAGCTTGTTTGGGGGCGAAACAGATACGCAGTATTTT
J: TRBJ2-1; size: NA; V: TRBV7-2; D: NA; CDR3: CASSLARRREQFF; DNA: TGTGCCAGCAGCTTAGCGCGTCGCCGTGAGCAGTTCTTC
J: TRBJ2-2; size: NA; V: TRBV21-1; D: NA; CDR3: CASSTGWDTGELFF; DNA: TGTGCCAGCAGCACAGGATGGGACACCGGGGAGCTGTTTTTT
J: TRBJ1-2; size: NA; V: TRBV5-6; D: NA; CDR3: CASSLDGYGYTF; DNA: TGTGCCAGCAGCTTGGACGGCTATGGCTACACCTTC
J: TRBJ1-1; size: NA; V: TRBV29-1; D: NA; CDR3: CSVDRNTEAFF; DNA: TGCAGCGTTGATAGGAACACTGAAGCTTTCTTT
J: TRBJ2-5; size: NA; V: TRBV19; D: NA; CDR3: CASSRGAQETQYF; DNA: TGTGCCAGTAGTCGGGGGGCCCAAGAGACCCAGTACTTC
J: TRBJ1-5; size: NA; V: TRBV6-5; D: TRBD1; CDR3: CASSWDRGTQPQHF; DNA: TGTGCCAGCAGTTGGGACAGGGGGACTCAGCCCCAGCATTTT
J: TRBJ1-3; size: NA; V: TRBV7-8; D: NA; CDR3: CASSSRQATSGNTIYF; DNA: TGTGCCAGCAGCTCGCGACAGGCCACCTCTGGAAACACCATATATTTT
J: TRBJ1-1; size: NA; V: TRBV19; D: NA; CDR3: CASSGRGRMNTEAFF; DNA: TGTGCCAGTAGTGGGAGGGGCAGGATGAACACTGAAGCTTTCTTT
J: TRBJ2-1; size: NA; V: TRBV10-1; D: NA; CDR3: CASSEVAANEQFF; DNA: TGCGCCAGCAGCGAAGTAGCGGCCAATGAGCAGTTCTTC
J: TRBJ2-1; size: NA; V: TRBV9; D: TRBD2; CDR3: CASRGLGGEQFF; DNA: TGTGCCAGCAGAGGACTAGGTGGGGAGCAGTTCTTC
J: TRBJ2-1; size: NA; V: TRBV5-1; D: TRBD1; CDR3: CATAGQGGYNEQFF; DNA: TGCGCCACTGCGGGACAGGGCGGCTACAATGAGCAGTTCTTC
J: TRBJ2-1; size: NA; V: TRBV24-1; D: TRBD2; CDR3: CATSEPGLVVNEQFF; DNA: TGTGCCACCAGTGAACCCGGACTAGTGGTCAATGAGCAGTTCTTC
J: TRBJ2-2; size: NA; V: TRBV12-3/TRBV12-4; D: NA; CDR3: CASSFLGNGELFF; DNA: TGTGCCAGCAGCTTCTTGGGCAACGGGGAGCTGTTTTTT
J: TRBJ2-7; size: NA; V: TRBV18; D: NA; CDR3: CASSPVNLPSDEQYF; DNA: TGTGCCAGCTCACCAGTCAACTTACCCTCGGACGAGCAGTACTTC
J: TRBJ2-5; size: NA; V: TRBV24-1; D: TRBD2; CDR3: CATSGILAGIGETQYF; DNA: TGTGCCACCAGTGGGATACTAGCGGGAATAGGGGAGACCCAGTACTTC
J: TRBJ2-5; size: NA; V: TRBV7-9; D: TRBD1; CDR3: CASSPEGTAKETQYF; DNA: TGTGCCAGCAGCCCAGAGGGGACAGCTAAAGAGACCCAGTACTTC
J: TRBJ1-5; size: NA; V: TRBV4-1; D: NA; CDR3: CASSQKVKSLGDQPQHF; DNA: TGCGCCAGCAGCCAAAAGGTTAAGAGCCTGGGAGATCAGCCCCAGCATTTT
J: TRBJ2-5; size: NA; V: TRBV25-1; D: TRBD2; CDR3: CASSVAGGIETQYF; DNA: TGTGCCAGCAGTGTGGCGGGAGGCATTGAGACCCAGTACTTC
J: TRBJ2-7; size: once; V: TRBV27; D: NA; CDR3: CASSWGGQGTYEQYF; DNA: TGTGCCAGCAGTTGGGGGGGGCAGGGAACCTACGAGCAGTACTTC
J: TRBJ2-1; size: NA; V: TRBV7-9; D: NA; CDR3: CASSLVETYNEQFF; DNA: TGTGCCAGCAGCTTAGTCGAGACCTACAATGAGCAGTTCTTC
J: TRBJ1-2; size: few; V: TRBV2; D: NA; CDR3: CASSAFSEVFTF; DNA: TGTGCCAGCAGTGCCTTCTCAGAGGTATTCACCTTC